One and the same sample provided the 25 T cell receptor beta chains below, sequenced in a study of T cell changes during pregnancy in multiple sclerosis. Using immunoSEQ multiplex PCR, the repertoire was profiled, and TCRdb retains in-frame clones only, with some absent. The table has tens of thousands of clones, about 92% seen once; the top ten hold roughly 2.6%. Sequencing used peripheral blood, obtained in the second trimester of pregnancy. The source of these receptors is a female donor in good health, enrolled as a control in a pregnancy study.

The chain is built from TRBV6-1 and TRBJ2-7, with D unresolved. Germline V gene sequence: CDR1 MNHNS, CDR2 SASEGT. V was shortened by 10 bases and J by 0 bases, with 7 bases between the two germline ends. The CDR3 extends over 11 amino acids. The CDR3 sequence: CAITSSYEQYF. The CDR3 bases are TGTGCCATCACGAGCTCCTACGAGCAGTACTTC.

The V call is TRBV27, the J call TRBJ2-4, with 8 bases fitting TRBD2. The CDR3 loop spans 15 amino acids. CDR1 and CDR2 (germline): MNHEY, SMNVEV (reference sequence). J was trimmed by 8 bases and V by 7 bases; bases with no gene match: 13. The CDR3 bases are TGTGCCAGCACCTCCCGGGGGGGGAGTTGGGACATTCAGTACTTC. Amino acids: CASTSRGGSWDIQYF.

CDR3 DNA sequence: TGTGCCAGCAGCCCCGACGGATCCCGGGTGAATGAGCAGTTCTTC. Translation gives CASSPDGSRVNEQFF. The chain uses TRBV7-3 and TRBJ2-1, with D uncertain. The V gene's germline CDR1 is SGHTA and CDR2 FQGTGA. The CDR3 sequence is 15 residues long. V was trimmed by 5 bases and J by 7 bases, leaving 18 bases between them. Combining the CDR3 with reference TRBV7-3 and TRBJ2-1 gives the whole variable domain GAGVSQTPSNKVTEKGKYVELRCDPISGHTALYWYRQSLGQGPEFLIYFQGTGAADDSGLPNDRFFAVRPEGSVSTLKIQRTERGDSAVYLCASSPDGSRVNEQFFGPGTRLTVL.

CDR3 residues: CASSIDRGSSGANVLTF. CDR3 nucleotide sequence: TGTGCCAGCAGCATCGACAGGGGGTCCTCTGGGGCCAACGTCCTGACTTTC. This chain uses TRBV7-9 with TRBJ2-6; 9 bases line up with TRBD1. The J segment lost 0 bases and the V segment lost 5 bases, leaving 5 bases of the junction unmatched. CDR3 length: 17 residues. Germline CDR1 reads SEHNR; CDR2 reads FQNEAQ (reference sequence).

The chain is built from TRBV5-1 and TRBJ2-7; maybe TRBD2 (6 bases). The CDR3 is 17 amino acids. V lost 4 bases and J 3 bases, leaving 23 bases between the germline ends. Germline V lookup: CDR1 SGHRS, CDR2 YFSETQ. The CDR3 DNA reads as TGCGCCAGCAGCCTAATACTGGGGGGAGCCGGCCTCTACGAGCAGTACTTC. Translation: CASSLILGGAGLYEQYF.

The J gene is TRBJ2-3, the V gene TRBV10-3, with 7 bases identical to TRBD2. The CDR3 runs to 15 residues. CDR1 and CDR2 (germline): ENHRY, SYGVKD. V lost 6 bases to trimming and J lost 4 bases; unmatched junction nucleotides: 10. CDR3 residues: CAISGAGRAADTQYF. DNA of the CDR3: TGTGCCATCAGCGGGGCGGGGAGGGCGGCAGATACGCAGTATTTT.

The V gene is TRBV10-3, the J gene TRBJ2-7; TRBD2 might be the D (5 bases). Germline V gene data show CDR1 as ENHRY and CDR2 as SYGVKD. V was trimmed by 7 bases and J by 0 bases, leaving 10 bases between them. The CDR3 runs 13 residues. CDR3 sequence: CAIMEADSYEQYF. The DNA for the CDR3 is TGTGCCATCATGGAGGCGGACTCCTACGAGCAGTACTTC.

CDR3 DNA sequence: TGTGCTAGTGGTTTAGGAGCGGGGCAGCAAGAGACCCAGTACTTC. Amino acids: CASGLGAGQQETQYF. This chain connects TRBV12-5 to TRBJ2-5; 7 nucleotides match TRBD2. Germline V lookup: CDR1 LGHNT, CDR2 FRNRAP. The CDR3 is made up of 15 amino acids. V dropped 3 bases and J dropped 2; count of bases not matched to a gene: 6.

In this sample, this clone turned up once. The rearrangement uses TRBV30 and TRBJ1-5; D gene ambiguous. V was cut by 3 bases and J by 0 bases, with 18 bases left in between. The CDR3 consists of 17 residues. Per the germline V gene, CDR1 is GTSNPN and CDR2 is SVGIG (reference sequence). The chain's CDR3 is CAWRKLERAYSNQPQHF. CDR3 nucleotides: TGTGCCTGGAGGAAGTTAGAGAGGGCGTATAGCAATCAGCCCCAGCATTTT.

This clone was seen only once. This chain connects TRBV4-1 to TRBJ2-7; maybe TRBD1 (6 bases). This CDR3 has 16 residues. Germline V gene sequence: CDR1 MGHRA, CDR2 YSYEKL. V gave up 1 base and J gave up 9 bases, with 22 bases separating them. CDR3 sequence reads: CASSQATGTPTNRQYF. The CDR3 nucleotides read TGCGCCAGCAGCCAAGCCACCGGGACACCTACTAACAGGCAGTACTTC.

The rearrangement links TRBV4-2 to TRBJ2-1; 11 bases align to TRBD2. V dropped 4 bases and J dropped 0; count of bases not matched to a gene: 11. Germline V CDR1 and CDR2: LGHNA, YNFKEQ. This CDR3 comprises 19 residues. CDR3 region: CASSLPEDTSGSSYNEQFF. The CDR3 region has the DNA TGTGCCAGCAGCCTCCCCGAAGACACTAGCGGGAGCTCCTACAATGAGCAGTTCTTC.

V and J are TRBV6-6 and TRBJ1-3; a weak D match, TRBD1 (5 bases). Germline CDR1 reads MNHNY; CDR2 reads SVGAGI (reference sequence). The CDR3 runs 14 residues. V was cut by 6 bases and J by 4 bases, with 13 bases left in between. CDR3 coding DNA: TGTGCCAGCAGGCCCAGGGTGGGCGGAAACACCATATATTTT. It specifies CASRPRVGGNTIYF.

The chain recombines TRBV6-1 with TRBJ2-6; D is unclear. Germline V gives CDR1 MNHNS, CDR2 SASEGT. This CDR3 comprises 15 residues. The V end lost 1 base, the J end lost 2 bases, and 6 bases lay between the germline ends. CDR3 bases: TGTGCCAGCAGTGAAGGGCTAGCTGGGGCCAACGTCCTGACTTTC. Its translation is CASSEGLAGANVLTF.

The gene calls are TRBV6-5 and TRBJ2-5, with D possibly TRBD1 on 5 matching bases. The CDR3 is 14 residues long. CDR1 MNHEY and CDR2 SVGAGI come from the germline V gene. V lost 3 bases and J 2 bases, leaving 10 bases between the germline ends. This CDR3 is CASSYRDRQETQYF. CDR3 nucleotides: TGTGCCAGCAGTTATAGAGACAGACAAGAGACCCAGTACTTC.

This clone showed up just once. CDR3 DNA sequence: TGTGCCAGCAGCCACCGGGACAGGGGTGAAAAACTGTTTTTT. Amino acids: CASSHRDRGEKLFF. The gene calls are TRBV7-2 and TRBJ1-4, with TRBD1 matching over 10 bases. V shed 5 bases, J shed 7 bases, and the junction held 4 bases outside the gene matches. The CDR3 extends over 14 amino acids. The germline gives CDR1 SGHTA, CDR2 FQGNSA. The variable domain in full, completed from reference TRBV7-2 and TRBJ1-4, reads GAGVSQSPSNKVTEKGKDVELRCDPISGHTALYWYRQSLGQGLEFLIYFQGNSAPDKSGLPSDRFSAERTGGSVSTLTIQRTQQEDSAVYLCASSHRDRGEKLFFGSGTQLSVL.

The chain combines TRBV25-1 with TRBJ1-5, with D maybe TRBD1 (6 bases). Germline V CDR1 and CDR2: MGHDK, SYGVNS. V was trimmed by 7 bases and J by 3 bases, leaving 16 bases between them. This CDR3 has 15 amino acids. CDR3: CASTPGGADNQPQHF. In DNA, the CDR3 is TGTGCCAGCACCCCGGGGGGCGCTGACAATCAGCCCCAGCATTTT.

The chain's CDR3 is CASSSSKMNTEAFF. In nucleotides, the CDR3 is TGTGCCAGCAGCTCAAGCAAGATGAACACTGAAGCTTTCTTT. V usage is TRBV5-8 and J usage is TRBJ1-1; D uncertain. V shed 3 bases and J shed 0 bases, with 9 bases lying between them. Germline V gene sequence: CDR1 SGHTS, CDR2 YDEGEE. The CDR3 runs to 14 residues.

The gene calls are TRBV6-1 and TRBJ2-7; D possibly corresponds to TRBD1 (5 bases). V dropped 8 bases and J dropped 7 bases, with 15 bases sitting between them. Germline V CDR1 and CDR2: MNHNS, SASEGT. The CDR3 contains 12 residues. As DNA, the CDR3 is TGTGCCAGCCGTCGACAGTTGGGTGAGCAGTACTTC. Amino acids: CASRRQLGEQYF.

The chain couples TRBV11-3 to TRBJ2-1; weak D call: TRBD2 (6 bases). Germline values: CDR1 SGHNT, CDR2 YENEEA. V was cut by 5 bases and J by 3 bases, with 11 bases left in between. This CDR3 region has 14 residues. The CDR3: CASSPGTYYNEQFF. In DNA, the CDR3 is TGTGCCAGCAGCCCCGGGACTTACTACAATGAGCAGTTCTTC.

V and J are TRBV11-2 and TRBJ2-3, with no clear D. Germline-derived CDR1 and CDR2 are SGHAT and FQNNGV. V was pared by 5 bases and J by 1 base, with 10 bases between. The CDR3 has 14 residues. The CDR3 bases are TGTGCCAGCAGCCCCCGTTCCGGCACAGATACGCAGTATTTT. It is translated as CASSPRSGTDTQYF. The full variable domain, with the rest looked up from reference TRBV11-2 and TRBJ2-3, is EAGVAQSPRYKIIEKRQSVAFWCNPISGHATLYWYQQILGQGPKLLIQFQNNGVVDDSQLPKDRFSAERLKGVDSTLKIQPAKLEDSAVYLCASSPRSGTDTQYFGPGTRLTVL.

V usage is TRBV7-2 and J usage is TRBJ2-1; 12 bases agree with TRBD2. V dropped 5 bases and J dropped 6; count of bases not matched to a gene: 5. This CDR3 region has 15 residues. Germline CDR1 SGHTA, CDR2 FQGNSA. CDR3 protein: CASSLWTSGANEQFF. CDR3 sequence (DNA): TGTGCCAGCAGCCTTTGGACTAGCGGGGCCAATGAGCAGTTCTTC.

The chain combines TRBV7-8 with TRBJ2-5; TRBD2 matches 11 bases. The CDR3 sequence is 16 residues long. J lost 5 bases, V lost 5 bases, and 10 bases had no gene match. Germline CDR1 and CDR2: SGHVS and FQNEAQ. This CDR3 reads CASSPPLAGGRETQYF. The CDR3 DNA reads as TGTGCCAGCAGCCCCCCCTTAGCGGGAGGGAGGGAGACCCAGTACTTC.

The chain is built from TRBV20-1 and TRBJ2-1, with D possibly matching TRBD1 (5 bases). V lost 6 bases to trimming and J lost 8 bases, with 11 bases between them. The V gene's germline CDR1 is DFQATT and CDR2 SNEGSKA (reference sequence). This CDR3 has 11 residues. The CDR3 region is CSAIDRHEQFF. The CDR3 DNA reads TGCAGTGCCATCGACAGACATGAGCAGTTCTTC.

This clone was detected a few times. This chain uses TRBV5-6 with TRBJ2-5; D is ambiguous. V lost 2 bases and J lost 7, with 12 bases in between. Looked up from germline, CDR1 is SGHDT and CDR2 is YYEEEE. The CDR3 runs 13 residues. The CDR3 DNA follows: TGTGCCAGCAGCTTTGGGCTCGCCATGACCCAGTACTTC. It is translated as CASSFGLAMTQYF.

V and J are TRBV5-4 and TRBJ2-3; 8 nucleotides agree with TRBD1. The germline gives CDR1 SGHNT, CDR2 YYREEE (reference sequence). Trimming cost V 4 bases and J 1 base; bases outside gene matches: 5. The CDR3 runs to 15 residues. The CDR3 sequence: CASSQQGVGTDTQYF. The CDR3 coding sequence is TGTGCCAGCAGCCAACAGGGGGTCGGCACAGATACGCAGTATTTT.